This TCR beta chain was observed in a study of blood T cell repertoires in COVID-19. Looking at the study overall: PBMCs, B-cell-depleted T cells, or T cells were the source of the cDNA or gDNA that made up the material.

The CDR3 runs 14 residues. With 4 bases clipped from V and 4 bases from J, the junction kept 6 bases outside the gene matches. Germline loops: CDR1 SGHKS, CDR2 YYEKEE (reference sequence). Data came from immunoSEQ multiplex PCR; TCRdb stores just in-frame clones and leaves some out. This sample yields approximately 58,000 clones, of which around 85% are seen a single time; around 5.1% belongs to the top ten. This clone was detected only once. Sequences were obtained from peripheral blood. The source is a man aged 40-55 years with active COVID-19. V gene TRBV5-5 combines with J gene TRBJ1-1, with TRBD1 matching over 8 bases. This CDR3 reads CASSNTGGRTEAFF. The CDR3 coding sequence is TGTGCCAGCAGCAATACAGGGGGTCGCACTGAAGCTTTCTTT.